What follows are 21 T cell receptor beta chains derived from one specimen sequenced in a study of T cell repertoires in cytomegalovirus infection. TCRdb processed the reads anew with MiXCR; each CDR3 protein has one entry. The sample shows roughly 920,000 distinct CDR3 sequences, around a third of them seen only once. No cognate antigen is known for these TCRs. Sequencing used cultured CD8+ T cells from PBMCs, obtained from culture after CMV antigen stimulation. These receptors were taken from a human donor in good health (CMV status not recorded). Some clones in this sample may be carry-over from other donors' samples.

This clonotype came up a few times. The chain is built from TRBV7-6 and TRBJ2-1, with D possibly matching TRBD1 (8 bases). This CDR3 region has 15 residues. Germline V gene sequence: CDR1 SGHVS, CDR2 FNYEAQ. Trimming left V 2 bases short and J 8 bases short, with 16 bases between. CDR3 sequence (DNA): TGTGCCAGCAGCTTACAGCATACAGGGGGGGATGAGCAGTTCTTC. This sequence encodes CASSLQHTGGDEQFF.

This clonotype was seen more than once but under ten times. This chain joins TRBV27 and TRBJ2-7; either TRBD1 or TRBD2 may fit D (5 bases each). The CDR3 consists of 15 residues. V lost 1 base and J lost 2, with 12 bases in between. The germline V gene has CDR1 MNHEY and CDR2 SMNVEV (reference sequence). The CDR3 DNA reads TGTGCCAGCAGTTTATGGGGCCAAGCGGCCTACGAGCAGTACTTC. Its protein product is CASSLWGQAAYEQYF.

This clonotype was counted between two and nine times. Here the CDR3 reads CASSATGLGEQYV. DNA of the CDR3: TGTGCCAGCAGCGCCACAGGGTTGGGAGAGCAGTACGTC. The chain is built from TRBV7-9 and TRBJ2-7, with D possibly being TRBD1 (6 bases). Germline V lookup: CDR1 SEHNR, CDR2 FQNEAQ (reference sequence). The V end was cut by 5 bases, the J end by 7 bases, with 15 bases between. The CDR3 is 13 residues long.

CDR3 in amino acids: CASSTDPKGAEAFF. The CDR3, as DNA: TGTGCCAGCAGCACGGACCCTAAAGGAGCTGAAGCTTTCTTT. This chain connects TRBV7-9 to TRBJ1-1, with D unclear. Between the trimmed V and J ends, which lost 5 bases and 6 bases, there was a span of 16 bases. The CDR3 is 14 residues long. Germline CDR1 is SEHNR and CDR2 is FQNEAQ (reference sequence).

The chain couples TRBV6-1 to TRBJ2-7; D gene ambiguous. Germline CDR1 MNHNS, CDR2 SASEGT. CDR3 length equals 14 residues. Trimming removed 1 base from V and 0 bases from J, with 7 bases in between. CDR3 sequence reads: CASSEGPSSYEQYF. As DNA, the CDR3 is TGTGCCAGCAGTGAAGGTCCGAGCTCCTACGAGCAGTACTTC.

The sample holds a few counts of this clonotype. CDR3 DNA sequence: TGTGCCAGCAACCTAGGACAGGGCATCTATGGCTACACCTTC. It codes for CASNLGQGIYGYTF. The genes are TRBV6-6 and TRBJ1-2, with TRBD1 identical over 8 bases. This CDR3 is 14 amino acids long. Per germline, CDR1 MNHNY and CDR2 SVGAGI (reference sequence). J lost 4 bases, V lost 7 bases, and 8 bases had no gene match.

This clonotype was recorded at least ten times. The V call is TRBV27, the J call TRBJ1-5, with TRBD1 as a possible D gene (6 bases). Between the trimmed V and J ends, which lost 4 bases and 2 bases, there was a span of 15 bases. Germline CDR1 reads MNHEY; CDR2 reads SMNVEV (reference sequence). The CDR3 totals 16 residues. CDR3 nucleotides: TGTGCCAGCAGTTCGACAGGATCCCTTGGCAATCAGCCCCAGCATTTT. Residues: CASSSTGSLGNQPQHF.

The sample holds many counts of this clonotype. The chain recombines TRBV4-1 with TRBJ2-3, with D tentatively TRBD1 (5 bases). The CDR3 is 13 amino acids. Trimming pared 4 bases from V and 6 bases from J, leaving 11 bases between. Germline V gene sequence: CDR1 MGHRA, CDR2 YSYEKL. The CDR3 loop is CASSLRQSDTQYF. The CDR3 DNA sequence: TGCGCCAGCAGCCTTCGACAGTCTGATACGCAGTATTTT.

The rearrangement joins TRBV20-1 to TRBJ2-2; no reliable D call. The CDR3 is 13 amino acids. Germline V gene data show CDR1 as DFQATT and CDR2 as SNEGSKA (reference sequence). V shed 3 bases and J shed 0 bases, with 5 bases lying between them. The CDR3 DNA reads as TGCAGTGCTAGTTTTCCGAACACCGGGGAGCTGTTTTTT. Amino acids: CSASFPNTGELFF.

CDR3 sequence: CASSLYHPRIQTNTEAFF. CDR3 coding DNA: TGTGCCAGCAGTTTATACCACCCCAGGATCCAGACGAACACTGAAGCTTTCTTT. The chain carries TRBV27 and TRBJ1-1, with no clear D. The V and J ends lost 1 base and 1 base respectively, with 19 bases between them. Germline V gene data show CDR1 as MNHEY and CDR2 as SMNVEV (reference sequence). CDR3 size: 18 residues.

The genes are TRBV11-1 and TRBJ1-1; a possible D gene is TRBD1 (5 bases). CDR3 length: 18 residues. The ends were cut back, 5 bases at V and 0 bases at J, with 22 bases in the middle. Per the germline V gene, CDR1 is SGHAT and CDR2 is FQDESV (reference sequence). The chain's CDR3 is CASSAYLGLQVMNTEAFF. The CDR3 DNA is TGTGCCAGCAGCGCCTATCTCGGACTACAGGTCATGAACACTGAAGCTTTCTTT.

This clonotype came up once. Germline is not matched at one junction end, which may reflect a read error. This sequence joins TRBV27 and TRBJ1-5; D unclear. CDR1 and CDR2 from the germline V gene are MNHEY and SMNVEV (reference sequence). CDR3 length: 14 amino acids. This chain's CDR3 is CASSLMGSNQSQHF. DNA of the CDR3: TGTGCCAGCAGTTTAATGGGCAGCAATCAGTCCCAGCATTTT.

The V and J genes are TRBV7-9 and TRBJ2-4; no firm D call. The V gene's germline CDR1 is SEHNR and CDR2 FQNEAQ (reference sequence). Between the trimmed V and J ends, which lost 1 base and 12 bases, there was a span of 7 bases. The CDR3 sequence is 11 residues long. CDR3: CASSLGNAQYF. Written as DNA, the CDR3 is TGTGCCAGCAGCTTAGGGAACGCTCAGTACTTC.

This clonotype was recorded a few times. The CDR3 protein is CASSLFYRGNTEAFF. The CDR3 nucleotides are TGCGCCAGCAGCTTATTCTACCGGGGGAACACTGAAGCTTTCTTT. This rearrangement joins TRBV5-1 to TRBJ1-1; the D is unclear. CDR3 length: 15 residues. Germline loops: CDR1 SGHRS, CDR2 YFSETQ. The V end lost 2 bases, the J end lost 1 base, and 12 bases lay between the germline ends. Full variable domain (outside the CDR3, taken from reference TRBV5-1 and TRBJ1-1): KAGVTQTPRYLIKTRGQQVTLSCSPISGHRSVSWYQQTPGQGLQFLFEYFSETQRNKGNFPGRFSGRQFSNSRSEMNVSTLELGDSALYLCASSLFYRGNTEAFFGQGTRLTVV.

This sequence joins TRBV9 and TRBJ2-3; TRBD1 matches 8 bases. Germline V gene sequence: CDR1 SGDLS, CDR2 YYNGEE. The CDR3 runs 19 residues. The V gene end was trimmed by 4 bases and the J gene end by 1 base; junction bases not matched to a gene: 17. CDR3 protein: CASSITTGGIAYGTDTQYF. For the CDR3, the DNA is TGTGCCAGCAGCATCACTACAGGGGGAATCGCCTATGGCACAGATACGCAGTATTTT.

The genes are TRBV11-2 and TRBJ2-7, with D perhaps TRBD1 (5 bases). The CDR3 contains 16 residues. The ends were cut back, 2 bases at V and 3 bases at J, with 17 bases in the middle. Germline CDR1 and CDR2: SGHAT and FQNNGV. Here the CDR3 reads CASSLSPGLPDYEQYF. CDR3 DNA sequence: TGTGCCAGCAGCTTATCGCCAGGGCTCCCGGACTACGAGCAGTACTTC.

The gene calls are TRBV4-2 and TRBJ2-7; TRBD1 might be the D (5 bases). Germline V CDR1 and CDR2: LGHNA, YNFKEQ. CDR3 length: 14 residues. Between the trimmed V and J ends, which lost 4 bases and 2 bases, there was a span of 12 bases. The CDR3 region is CASSPLKTAYEQYF. The CDR3 DNA reads TGTGCCAGCAGCCCTCTCAAGACAGCCTACGAGCAGTACTTC.

This clonotype was picked up one time. This sequence joins TRBV15 and TRBJ1-1; D might be TRBD1 (6 bases). Trimming cost V 0 bases and J 6 bases, with 11 bases left between them. The CDR3 spans 14 residues. CDR1 is LNHNV and CDR2 is YYDKDF in the germline V gene (reference sequence). The CDR3 sequence is CATSRDRRTAEAFF. The CDR3 DNA reads as TGTGCCACCAGCAGAGATCGGCGGACAGCTGAAGCTTTCTTT. Filled out from reference TRBV15 and TRBJ1-1, the complete variable domain reads DAMVIQNPRYQVTQFGKPVTLSCSQTLNHNVMYWYQQKSSQAPKLLFHYYDKDFNNEADTPDNFQSRRPNTSFCFLDIRSPGLGDTAMYLCATSRDRRTAEAFFGQGTRLTVV.

J is TRBJ1-1 and V is TRBV4-1; tentatively, D is TRBD1 (5 bases). This CDR3 is 16 amino acids long. Germline V gives CDR1 MGHRA, CDR2 YSYEKL. Between the trimmed V and J ends, which lost 0 bases and 7 bases, there was a span of 18 bases. The CDR3 spells CASSQEVPGNLGEAFF. The CDR3 DNA sequence: TGCGCCAGCAGCCAAGAGGTTCCAGGGAACCTAGGTGAAGCTTTCTTT.

The rearrangement uses TRBV12-3 or TRBV12-4 and TRBJ1-1; 11 bases line up with TRBD1. Trimming cost V 2 bases and J 8 bases; bases outside gene matches: 7. The CDR3 loop spans 15 amino acids. The CDR3 protein is CASSLLGQGAREAFF. CDR3 DNA: TGTGCCAGCAGTTTACTAGGACAGGGGGCCAGAGAAGCTTTCTTT.

The table lists this clonotype with a few counts. The J gene is TRBJ2-1, the V gene TRBV5-5; 9 bases match TRBD2. This CDR3 comprises 19 residues. Trimming removed 0 bases from V and 1 base from J; junction bases left unmatched: 11. Looked up from germline, CDR1 is SGHKS and CDR2 is YYEKEE (reference sequence). The CDR3 DNA is TGTGCCAGCAGCTTGGGTGCAAGCGGGGGGCCCCGATCCTACAATGAGCAGTTCTTC. Its protein product is CASSLGASGGPRSYNEQFF.